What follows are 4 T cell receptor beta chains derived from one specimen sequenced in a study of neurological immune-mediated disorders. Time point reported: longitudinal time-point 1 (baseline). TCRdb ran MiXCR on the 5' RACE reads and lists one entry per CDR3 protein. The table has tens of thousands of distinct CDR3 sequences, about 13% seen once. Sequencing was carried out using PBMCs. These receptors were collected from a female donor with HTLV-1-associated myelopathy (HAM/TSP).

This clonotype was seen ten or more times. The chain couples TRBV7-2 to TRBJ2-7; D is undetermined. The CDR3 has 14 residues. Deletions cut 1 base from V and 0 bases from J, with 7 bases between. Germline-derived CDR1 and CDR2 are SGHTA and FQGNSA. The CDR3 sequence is CASSLDSHSYEQYF. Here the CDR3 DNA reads TGTGCCAGCAGCTTAGACAGTCACTCCTACGAGCAGTACTTC.

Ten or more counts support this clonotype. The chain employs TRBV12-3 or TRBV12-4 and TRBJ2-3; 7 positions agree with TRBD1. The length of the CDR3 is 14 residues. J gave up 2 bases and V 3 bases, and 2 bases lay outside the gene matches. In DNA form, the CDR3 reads TGTGCCAGCAGTTTGACAGGGATCACAGATACGCAGTATTTT. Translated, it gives CASSLTGITDTQYF.

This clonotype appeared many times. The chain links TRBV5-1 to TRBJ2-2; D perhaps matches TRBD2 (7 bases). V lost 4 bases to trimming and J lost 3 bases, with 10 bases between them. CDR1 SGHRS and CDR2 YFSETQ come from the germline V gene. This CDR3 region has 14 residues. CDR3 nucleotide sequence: TGCGCCAGCAGCGGGGGGGCCGACACCGGGGAGCTGTTTTTT. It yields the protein CASSGGADTGELFF.

In nucleotides, the CDR3 is TGTGCCAGTAGTATTTCCCAAAGGACAGGTGGCTACGAGCAGTACTTC. Its protein is CASSISQRTGGYEQYF. V gene TRBV19 combines with J gene TRBJ2-7; 7 bases agree with TRBD1. CDR1 is LNHDA and CDR2 is SQIVND in the germline V gene (reference sequence). V shed 3 bases and J 3 bases; nucleotides not matched to a gene: 11. The CDR3 consists of 16 residues.